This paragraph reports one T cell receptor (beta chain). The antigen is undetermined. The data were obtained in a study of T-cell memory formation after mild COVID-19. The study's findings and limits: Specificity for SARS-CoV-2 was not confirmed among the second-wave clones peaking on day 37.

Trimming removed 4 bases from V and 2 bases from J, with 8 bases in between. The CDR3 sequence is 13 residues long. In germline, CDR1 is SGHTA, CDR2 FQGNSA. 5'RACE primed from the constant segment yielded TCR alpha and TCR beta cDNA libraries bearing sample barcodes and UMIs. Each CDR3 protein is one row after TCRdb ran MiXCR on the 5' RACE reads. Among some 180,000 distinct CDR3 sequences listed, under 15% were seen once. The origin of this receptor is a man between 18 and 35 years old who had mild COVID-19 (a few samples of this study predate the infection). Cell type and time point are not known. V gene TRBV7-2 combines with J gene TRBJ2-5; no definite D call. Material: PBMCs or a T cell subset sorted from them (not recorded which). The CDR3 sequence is CASSSQPQETQYF. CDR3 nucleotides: TGTGCCAGCAGCTCTCAACCACAAGAGACCCAGTACTTC.